The rows below give T cell receptor beta chains drawn from one sample of a study of control samples from healthy donors and cancer patients. Assay: immunoSEQ multiplex PCR; the TCRdb copy retains only in-frame clones and omits some. Of 90,000 or so clones in the sample, about 89% were seen once. Input material: blood. The receptors were gathered from a woman aged 55 to 70 in good health. Both conserved end residues are part of each CDR3. Fields, in order: CDR3 length, D gene, J gene, V gene, clone size, CDR3 protein, CDR3 DNA. The D gene is left open where the match is weak. Not every row has a clone size; where given, it reads once, few, many or a size class.

length: 14
D: TRBD1
J: TRBJ2-3
V: TRBV28
size: NA
CDR3: CASRPGGWKDTQYF
DNA: TGTGCCAGCAGACCAGGGGGCTGGAAAGATACGCAGTATTTT

length: 11
D: TRBD1
J: TRBJ1-2
V: TRBV30
size: once
CDR3: CAWAKTGASTF
DNA: TGTGCCTGGGCAAAAACAGGGGCCTCCACCTTC

length: 15
D: NA
J: TRBJ1-3
V: TRBV4-1
size: few
CDR3: CASSQDPGQGNTIYF
DNA: TGCGCCAGCAGCCAAGACCCCGGGCAGGGAAACACCATATATTTT

length: 19
D: TRBD2
J: TRBJ2-4
V: TRBV5-8
size: NA
CDR3: CASSLWPSGGYLAKNIQYF
DNA: TGTGCCAGCAGCTTGTGGCCTAGCGGGGGTTACTTAGCCAAAAACATTCAGTACTTC

length: 16
D: TRBD2
J: TRBJ2-7
V: TRBV27
size: NA
CDR3: CASRTSGGTLLEEQYF
DNA: TGTGCCAGCAGGACTAGCGGGGGAACCCTTTTGGAGGAGCAGTACTTC

length: 15
D: TRBD1
J: TRBJ1-2
V: TRBV28
size: NA
CDR3: CASSFTPGQNYGYTF
DNA: TGTGCCAGCAGTTTCACACCGGGACAGAACTATGGCTACACCTTC

length: 15
D: TRBD2
J: TRBJ2-3
V: TRBV3-1/TRBV3-2
size: NA
CDR3: CASTRGLAGGDTQYF
DNA: TGTGCCAGCACCAGGGGACTAGCGGGAGGAGATACGCAGTATTTT

length: 15
D: TRBD2
J: TRBJ2-1
V: TRBV6-5
size: NA
CDR3: CASSPGTSGNRAQFF
DNA: TGTGCCAGCAGCCCCGGGACTAGCGGGAACCGGGCGCAGTTCTTC

length: 13
D: TRBD1
J: TRBJ1-1
V: TRBV25-1
size: NA
CDR3: CASNGQGATEAFF
DNA: TGTGCCAGCAATGGACAGGGGGCGACTGAAGCTTTCTTT

length: 15
D: TRBD1
J: TRBJ1-1
V: TRBV28
size: NA
CDR3: CASSSLTGGGTEAFF
DNA: TGTGCCAGCAGTTCCTTAACAGGGGGGGGCACTGAAGCTTTCTTT

length: 12
D: TRBD2
J: TRBJ2-7
V: TRBV7-7
size: NA
CDR3: CASSGGSHEQYF
DNA: TGTGCTAGCAGCGGGGGATCCCACGAGCAGTACTTC

length: 16
D: NA
J: TRBJ2-1
V: TRBV27
size: NA
CDR3: CASSLTLGGTYNEQFF
DNA: TGTGCCAGCAGTTTAACATTGGGTGGAACCTACAATGAGCAGTTCTTC

length: 12
D: NA
J: TRBJ1-1
V: TRBV30
size: NA
CDR3: CAWSVLTMKAFF
DNA: TGTGCCTGGAGTGTACTCACTATGAAAGCTTTCTTT

length: 16
D: TRBD1
J: TRBJ1-3
V: TRBV14
size: NA
CDR3: CASSPYRGLTGNTIYF
DNA: TGTGCCAGCAGCCCGTACAGGGGGCTAACGGGAAACACCATATATTTT

length: 14
D: NA
J: TRBJ2-7
V: TRBV2
size: NA
CDR3: CASSDQGGGYEQYF
DNA: TGTGCCAGCAGTGACCAGGGGGGAGGCTACGAGCAGTACTTC

length: 15
D: NA
J: TRBJ1-2
V: TRBV6-5
size: once
CDR3: CASSSGGGGNYGYTF
DNA: TGTGCCAGCAGTTCGGGGGGAGGGGGGAACTATGGCTACACCTTC

length: 16
D: NA
J: TRBJ1-5
V: TRBV19
size: NA
CDR3: CASSIGRQFFNQPQHF
DNA: TGTGCCAGTAGTATAGGGCGACAGTTTTTCAATCAGCCCCAGCATTTT

length: 14
D: NA
J: TRBJ2-3
V: TRBV5-1
size: NA
CDR3: CASSLGAGGDTQYF
DNA: TGCGCCAGCAGCCTCGGAGCAGGTGGAGATACGCAGTATTTT

length: 14
D: NA
J: TRBJ2-3
V: TRBV12-5
size: NA
CDR3: CASGPAGDSDTQYF
DNA: TGTGCTAGTGGTCCGGCAGGGGATTCAGATACGCAGTATTTT

length: 20
D: TRBD1
J: TRBJ2-1
V: TRBV14
size: NA
CDR3: CASSHGRDRGMGTLYNEQFF
DNA: TGTGCCAGCAGCCACGGCCGGGACAGGGGGATGGGCACCCTTTACAATGAGCAGTTCTTC

length: 16
D: NA
J: TRBJ2-1
V: TRBV12-5
size: NA
CDR3: CASATPRGKSYNEQFF
DNA: TGTGCTAGTGCCACGCCCCGGGGGAAATCCTACAATGAGCAGTTCTTC

length: 15
D: NA
J: TRBJ2-1
V: TRBV2
size: NA
CDR3: CASGQGLSSYNEQFF
DNA: TGTGCCAGCGGGCAGGGATTAAGCTCCTACAATGAGCAGTTCTTC

length: 16
D: TRBD1
J: TRBJ2-5
V: TRBV6-6
size: NA
CDR3: CASSYGDRGQGETQYF
DNA: TGTGCCAGCAGTTATGGGGACAGGGGGCAAGGAGAGACCCAGTACTTC

length: 14
D: NA
J: TRBJ1-1
V: TRBV7-9
size: once
CDR3: CASSLQAGSTEAFF
DNA: TGTGCCAGCAGCTTGCAGGCAGGGAGCACTGAAGCTTTCTTT

length: 12
D: NA
J: TRBJ1-1
V: TRBV5-8
size: NA
CDR3: CASSSRNTEAFF
DNA: TGTGCCAGCAGCAGTAGGAACACTGAAGCTTTCTTT

length: 14
D: NA
J: TRBJ1-4
V: TRBV7-2
size: NA
CDR3: CASSSRLTDEKLFF
DNA: TGTGCCAGCAGCTCGAGATTGACGGATGAAAAACTGTTTTTT

length: 14
D: NA
J: TRBJ2-3
V: TRBV27
size: NA
CDR3: CASRLGLFTDTQYF
DNA: TGTGCCAGCCGGCTCGGACTTTTTACAGATACGCAGTATTTT

length: 14
D: TRBD2
J: TRBJ2-3
V: TRBV19
size: NA
CDR3: CASSSAGGTDTQYF
DNA: TGTGCCAGTAGTTCAGCGGGAGGCACAGATACGCAGTATTTT

length: 13
D: NA
J: TRBJ1-2
V: TRBV10-3
size: NA
CDR3: CAITTDFNYGYTF
DNA: TGTGCCATCACGACTGATTTTAACTATGGCTACACCTTC

length: 13
D: NA
J: TRBJ2-1
V: TRBV7-2
size: NA
CDR3: CASSLAARRLLIF
DNA: TGTGCCAGCAGCTTAGCAGCCCGCAGATTGCTGATCTTC

length: 13
D: NA
J: TRBJ2-1
V: TRBV6-2/TRBV6-3
size: NA
CDR3: CASSPDSYNEQFF
DNA: TGTGCCAGCAGCCCGGACAGTTACAATGAGCAGTTCTTC

length: 15
D: NA
J: TRBJ2-3
V: TRBV5-1
size: NA
CDR3: CASSLIIGSTDTQYF
DNA: TGCGCCAGCAGCCTAATAATCGGGAGCACAGATACGCAGTATTTT

length: 14
D: NA
J: TRBJ2-7
V: TRBV5-1
size: NA
CDR3: CASSGTTASYEQYF
DNA: TGCGCCAGCAGCGGAACGACAGCGTCCTACGAGCAGTACTTC

length: 14
D: TRBD1
J: TRBJ1-6
V: TRBV5-1
size: NA
CDR3: CASSLSGGGSPLHF
DNA: TGCGCCAGCAGCTTATCAGGGGGCGGATCACCCCTCCACTTT

length: 16
D: TRBD2
J: TRBJ2-1
V: TRBV11-2
size: NA
CDR3: CASRFSLAGGYNEQFF
DNA: TGTGCCAGCAGGTTTAGCCTAGCGGGAGGTTACAATGAGCAGTTCTTC

length: 18
D: NA
J: TRBJ1-4
V: TRBV7-9
size: once
CDR3: CASSLTRQGRWANEKLFF
DNA: TGTGCCAGCAGCTTAACTCGTCAGGGTCGGTGGGCTAATGAAAAACTGTTTTTT

length: 17
D: TRBD2
J: TRBJ2-1
V: TRBV7-9
size: once
CDR3: CASSFEKLAGGRNEQFF
DNA: TGTGCCAGCAGCTTCGAGAAATTAGCGGGAGGGCGCAATGAGCAGTTCTTC

length: 18
D: NA
J: TRBJ1-6
V: TRBV6-9
size: NA
CDR3: CASSYSTSGQSTHSPLHF
DNA: TGTGCCAGCAGTTATTCGACCTCTGGACAGTCAACTCATTCACCCCTCCACTTT

length: 12
D: NA
J: TRBJ2-1
V: TRBV29-1
size: NA
CDR3: CSVEGSYNEQFF
DNA: TGCAGCGTTGAAGGTTCTTACAATGAGCAGTTCTTC

length: 13
D: NA
J: TRBJ1-1
V: TRBV11-2
size: once
CDR3: CASSLRQSTEAFF
DNA: TGTGCCAGCAGTCTTAGACAGAGTACTGAAGCTTTCTTT

length: 14
D: NA
J: TRBJ1-3
V: TRBV7-2
size: NA
CDR3: CASSLRSVGNTIYF
DNA: TGTGCCAGCAGCTTACGGTCGGTTGGAAACACCATATATTTT

length: 14
D: NA
J: TRBJ1-1
V: TRBV7-7
size: NA
CDR3: CASSPPAGNTEAFF
DNA: TGTGCTAGCAGCCCTCCTGCCGGGAACACTGAAGCTTTCTTT

length: 14
D: NA
J: TRBJ1-2
V: TRBV18
size: NA
CDR3: CASSPWRQSYGYTF
DNA: TGTGCCAGCTCACCATGGCGGCAGTCCTATGGCTACACCTTC

length: 16
D: TRBD1
J: TRBJ1-1
V: TRBV4-3
size: NA
CDR3: CASSRQTGVEGTEAFF
DNA: TGCGCCAGCAGCCGACAGACAGGGGTTGAGGGCACTGAAGCTTTCTTT